Below, 14 T cell receptor beta chains from the same sample are listed, as sequenced in a study of blood T cell repertoires in COVID-19. The method was immunoSEQ multiplex PCR; TCRdb's version includes in-frame clones alone and lacks a portion of them. The sample carries 100,000 to 150,000 clones, roughly 75% recorded once. Sequencing used peripheral blood. These receptors came from a man aged 55 to 70 with active or convalescent COVID-19.

This clone was recorded only once. The rearrangement uses TRBV7-9 and TRBJ2-7; D is uncertain. Germline V lookup: CDR1 SEHNR, CDR2 FQNEAQ (reference sequence). This CDR3 region has 12 residues. Trimming stripped 5 bases from V and 4 bases from J, with 9 bases between. The CDR3 here is CASSPTYYEQYF. The CDR3 bases are TGTGCCAGCAGCCCGACTTATTACGAGCAGTACTTC.

This clone was seen repeatedly, ten times or more. The chain employs TRBV5-4 and TRBJ1-2; 7 bases match TRBD1. V dropped 4 bases and J dropped 8; count of bases not matched to a gene: 8. The CDR3 has 13 amino acids. The germline V gene encodes CDR1 SGHNT and CDR2 YYREEE (reference sequence). The CDR3 spells CASSPGTDIGYTF. CDR3 nucleotides: TGTGCCAGCAGCCCCGGGACAGACATAGGCTACACCTTC.

The rearrangement joins TRBV7-8 to TRBJ2-5; weak D call: TRBD2 (5 bases). CDR3 size: 15 residues. Germline CDR1 and CDR2: SGHVS and FQNEAQ. V was pared by 6 bases and J by 0 bases, with 14 bases between. The CDR3 nucleotides read TGTGCCAGCAGAAGAAAACGGGGTAACCAAGAGACCCAGTACTTC. It codes for CASRRKRGNQETQYF.

The chain combines TRBV19 with TRBJ2-2; D possibly corresponds to TRBD1 (6 bases). The length of the CDR3 is 13 residues. Trimming shortened V by 2 bases and J by 7 bases, and 8 bases separated the two germline ends. The germline gives CDR1 LNHDA, CDR2 SQIVND (reference sequence). The CDR3 DNA sequence: TGTGCCAGTAGTATACAGGGGTACGGGGAGCTGTTTTTT. It is translated as CASSIQGYGELFF.

The chain recombines TRBV5-8 with TRBJ1-4, with 9 bases identical to TRBD1. CDR3 length: 15 residues. The V gene's germline CDR1 is SGHTS and CDR2 YDEGEE. V trimming: 4 bases; J trimming: 5 bases; junction bases outside the gene matches: 6. The CDR3 loop is CASSPGQGMNEKLFF. CDR3 DNA sequence: TGTGCCAGCAGCCCCGGACAGGGGATGAATGAAAAACTGTTTTTT.

This clone was seen a single time. The CDR3 loop reads CASSTFGQRSTDTQYF. CDR3 DNA: TGTGCCAGCAGCACTTTTGGACAGCGGAGCACAGATACGCAGTATTTT. This chain links TRBV5-6 with TRBJ2-3; a weak D match, TRBD1 (6 bases). V gave up 4 bases and J gave up 0 bases, with 15 bases separating them. The germline gives CDR1 SGHDT, CDR2 YYEEEE. The CDR3 totals 16 residues. The whole variable domain, filled in from reference TRBV5-6 and TRBJ2-3, reads DAGVTQSPTHLIKTRGQQVTLRCSPKSGHDTVSWYQQALGQGPQFIFQYYEEEERQRGNFPDRFSGHQFPNYSSELNVNALLLGDSALYLCASSTFGQRSTDTQYFGPGTRLTVL.

This chain connects TRBV5-4 to TRBJ2-2; 8 bases line up with TRBD1. This CDR3 spans 16 amino acids. Germline CDR1 is SGHNT and CDR2 is YYREEE (reference sequence). The trim removed 5 bases at V and 3 bases at J, leaving 9 bases unmatched. The CDR3 protein is CASSRAQGADTGELFF. CDR3 DNA: TGTGCCAGCAGTCGGGCGCAGGGGGCGGACACCGGGGAGCTGTTTTTT.

The chain carries TRBV20-1 and TRBJ2-4; D uncertain. The V gene lost 4 bases and the J gene lost 0 bases, with 7 bases spanning the gap. Per the germline V gene, CDR1 is DFQATT and CDR2 is SNEGSKA (reference sequence). This CDR3 region has 13 residues. CDR3 protein: CSANDIAKNIQYF. As DNA, the CDR3 is TGCAGTGCTAATGATATAGCCAAAAACATTCAGTACTTC.

The chain joins TRBV7-9 to TRBJ2-6; 7 bases agree with TRBD2. Germline CDR1 SEHNR, CDR2 FQNEAQ (reference sequence). CDR3 length: 18 residues. Trimming took 7 bases from V and 2 from J; bases not matched to a gene: 14. The CDR3 loop is CASTPGRDAGAGANVLTF. The CDR3 bases are TGTGCCAGCACCCCAGGGCGGGATGCGGGAGCTGGGGCCAACGTCCTGACTTTC.

The gene calls are TRBV5-1 and TRBJ2-5, with a tentative D call TRBD2 (6 bases). The CDR3 contains 16 residues. Trimming cost V 5 bases and J 2 bases, with 19 bases left between them. Germline CDR1 is SGHRS and CDR2 is YFSETQ. The CDR3, as DNA: TGCGCCAGCAGTTCTTTCGGGACTTCCTTACAAGAGACCCAGTACTTC. It translates to CASSSFGTSLQETQYF. Full variable domain (rest looked up from reference TRBV5-1 and TRBJ2-5): KAGVTQTPRYLIKTRGQQVTLSCSPISGHRSVSWYQQTPGQGLQFLFEYFSETQRNKGNFPGRFSGRQFSNSRSEMNVSTLELGDSALYLCASSSFGTSLQETQYFGPGTRLLVL.

This clone appeared once. The chain has TRBV4-2 and TRBJ1-4; D is uncertain. CDR1 is LGHNA and CDR2 is YNFKEQ in the germline V gene. V lost 0 bases and J 4 bases, leaving 15 bases between the germline ends. This CDR3 has 17 residues. The CDR3: CASSQEGGGQINEKLFF. In DNA form, the CDR3 reads TGTGCCAGCAGCCAAGAAGGAGGAGGGCAGATTAATGAAAAACTGTTTTTT.

The rearrangement joins TRBV7-2 to TRBJ2-7, with 12 bases matching TRBD2. The junction had 14 bases not matched to a gene; V was cut back by 1 base and J by 7 bases. This CDR3 has 18 residues. Germline V CDR1 and CDR2: SGHTA, FQGNSA. The CDR3 reads CASSLGRLAGAFSGEQYF. In DNA, the CDR3 is TGTGCCAGCAGCTTAGGTCGACTAGCGGGAGCGTTCTCGGGGGAGCAGTACTTC. The full variable domain, completed using reference TRBV7-2 and TRBJ2-7, is GAGVSQSPSNKVTEKGKDVELRCDPISGHTALYWYRQSLGQGLEFLIYFQGNSAPDKSGLPSDRFSAERTGGSVSTLTIQRTQQEDSAVYLCASSLGRLAGAFSGEQYFGPGTRLTVT.

Only a few counts were recorded for this clone. V and J are TRBV7-2 and TRBJ2-7; D is unclear. The CDR3 contains 11 residues. Germline V CDR1 and CDR2: SGHTA, FQGNSA. Trimming took off 6 bases at V and 2 bases at J, with 5 bases between the two ends. CDR3 nucleotide sequence: TGTGCCAGCAGTCGAGCCTACGAGCAGTACTTC. This translates into CASSRAYEQYF.

This clone was counted between two and nine times. The chain has TRBV5-1 and TRBJ2-7, with 8 bases fitting TRBD2. Per the germline V gene, CDR1 is SGHRS and CDR2 is YFSETQ. V was clipped by 8 bases and J by 7 bases; unmatched bases: 11. The CDR3 covers 13 residues. The CDR3 bases are TGCGCCAGTTCTGGAGCGGGAGAAGAAGAGCAGTACTTC. Translation gives CASSGAGEEEQYF.